What follows are 27 T cell receptor beta chains derived from one specimen sequenced in a study of cytomegalovirus exposure and HLA in healthy donors. The protocol was immunoSEQ multiplex PCR, while the TCRdb copy is restricted to in-frame clones and leaves out a portion. The table shows about 73,000 clones, with approximately 96% occurring only once. Sequencing was performed on PBMCs. These receptors were obtained from a man aged 18 to 35 in good health and CMV-seronegative.

The chain employs TRBV27 and TRBJ1-1, with TRBD1 identical over 7 bases. From germline, CDR1 is MNHEY and CDR2 SMNVEV (reference sequence). The CDR3 is 15 residues long. With 6 bases clipped from V and 1 base from J, the junction kept 8 bases outside the gene matches. The CDR3 loop is CASRVTGTENTEAFF. The CDR3 nucleotides read TGTGCCAGCAGAGTAACCGGGACAGAGAACACTGAAGCTTTCTTT.

V gene TRBV7-9 combines with J gene TRBJ2-7; D is unclear. The ends were cut back, 0 bases at V and 2 bases at J, with 5 bases in the middle. Looked up from germline, CDR1 is SEHNR and CDR2 is FQNEAQ (reference sequence). The length of the CDR3 is 13 residues. The CDR3 region is CASSLANTYEQYF. DNA of the CDR3: TGTGCCAGCAGCTTAGCGAACACCTACGAGCAGTACTTC.

The V call is TRBV7-3, the J call TRBJ1-1; D gene unclear. V gave up 5 bases and J gave up 4 bases, with 17 bases separating them. Germline assignment: CDR1 SGHTA and CDR2 FQGTGA. This CDR3 contains 15 residues. As DNA, the CDR3 is TGTGCCAGCAGCCCATCACGGGGATCGGGCACTGAAGCTTTCTTT. This translates into CASSPSRGSGTEAFF.

This rearrangement joins TRBV5-1 to TRBJ2-5, with TRBD1 matching 12 bases. The germline gives CDR1 SGHRS, CDR2 YFSETQ. V lost 4 bases to trimming and J lost 4 bases; unmatched junction nucleotides: 2. The CDR3 length is 14 residues. CDR3 residues: CASSRGQGAETQYF. The CDR3 DNA is TGCGCCAGCAGCCGGGGACAGGGGGCAGAGACCCAGTACTTC.

The genes are TRBV5-1 and TRBJ1-1; a possible D gene is TRBD1 (6 bases). The ends were cut back, 0 bases at V and 6 bases at J, with 12 bases in the middle. Germline CDR1 SGHRS, CDR2 YFSETQ. CDR3 size: 14 residues. The CDR3 loop is CASSLESTGAEAFF. CDR3 DNA sequence: TGCGCCAGCAGCTTGGAGTCGACAGGTGCTGAAGCTTTCTTT.

This clone was detected once. The rearrangement joins TRBV4-1 to TRBJ2-1; 14 nucleotides match TRBD2. There are 15 residues in the CDR3. Germline assignment: CDR1 MGHRA and CDR2 YSYEKL. Trimming removed 9 bases from V and 8 bases from J; junction bases left unmatched: 9. In nucleotides, the CDR3 is TGCGCCAGTCAACCGGGACTAGCGGGGGTGGATGAGCAGTTCTTC. It specifies CASQPGLAGVDEQFF.

The DNA of the CDR3 is TGTGCCACCAGCAGGATGGGGGACAGGGGGCGTAAGGCTGGGGCCAACGTCCTGACTTTC. Translated, it gives CATSRMGDRGRKAGANVLTF. The chain recombines TRBV15 with TRBJ2-6, with TRBD1 identical over 12 bases. There are 20 residues in the CDR3. The V segment lost 3 bases and the J segment 2 bases; nucleotides outside the gene matches: 11. The germline V gene encodes CDR1 LNHNV and CDR2 YYDKDF (reference sequence). Together with reference TRBV15 and TRBJ2-6, the CDR3 gives the full variable domain: DAMVIQNPRYQVTQFGKPVTLSCSQTLNHNVMYWYQQKSSQAPKLLFHYYDKDFNNEADTPDNFQSRRPNTSFCFLDIRSPGLGDTAMYLCATSRMGDRGRKAGANVLTFGAGSRLTVL.

The CDR3 spells CASSTSGGETGELFF. CDR3 coding DNA: TGCGCCAGCAGCACCAGCGGGGGAGAGACCGGGGAGCTGTTTTTT. This chain connects TRBV5-1 to TRBJ2-2, with 8 bases that match TRBD2. The CDR3 consists of 15 residues. Germline V CDR1 and CDR2: SGHRS, YFSETQ. V was pared by 4 bases and J by 5 bases, with 7 bases of the junction left unmatched.

This clone has just one count. The chain links TRBV11-2 to TRBJ2-1, with 7 bases matching TRBD2. V gave up 4 bases and J gave up 6 bases; unmatched junction bases: 3. The germline CDR1 and CDR2 sequences are SGHAT and FQNNGV. This CDR3 has 13 amino acids. The CDR3 DNA reads as TGTGCCAGCAGCTCCGGGACTACCAATGAGCAGTTCTTC. Its translation is CASSSGTTNEQFF.

The V call is TRBV5-5, the J call TRBJ1-1, with D possibly TRBD1 on 5 matching bases. Per germline, CDR1 SGHKS and CDR2 YYEKEE (reference sequence). The CDR3 consists of 18 residues. Between the trimmed V and J ends, which lost 0 bases and 4 bases, there was a span of 22 bases. CDR3 protein: CASSLEIQGAAWPTEAFF. CDR3 in DNA: TGTGCCAGCAGCTTGGAGATTCAGGGTGCGGCGTGGCCCACTGAAGCTTTCTTT.

The rearrangement uses TRBV27 and TRBJ1-5, with 7 bases identical to TRBD1. The CDR3 runs 16 residues. Unmatched junction bases numbered 13, after V lost 4 bases and J lost 7 bases. Germline V CDR1 and CDR2: MNHEY, SMNVEV (reference sequence). The CDR3 nucleotides read TGTGCCAGCAGTTCCCTCAGACAGGGCGGGCGGCAGCCCCAGCATTTT. This codes for CASSSLRQGGRQPQHF.

In its sample, this clone was seen a few times. This rearrangement joins TRBV9 to TRBJ1-1, with 8 bases identical to TRBD1. Germline CDR1 reads SGDLS; CDR2 reads YYNGEE. V lost 1 base to trimming and J lost 5 bases; unmatched junction nucleotides: 7. The length of the CDR3 is 15 residues. CDR3 amino acids: CASSVSGGAGTEAFF. For the CDR3, the DNA is TGTGCCAGCAGCGTATCAGGGGGCGCAGGAACTGAAGCTTTCTTT.

This sequence joins TRBV5-6 and TRBJ1-1; 7 bases map to TRBD1. The trim removed 4 bases at V and 5 bases at J, leaving 8 bases unmatched. The CDR3 runs to 14 residues. Germline CDR1 is SGHDT and CDR2 is YYEEEE. The CDR3 DNA follows: TGTGCCAGCAGCACGTCCCGACAGGGAACTGAAGCTTTCTTT. It encodes CASSTSRQGTEAFF.

The chain links TRBV5-4 to TRBJ2-1; D call uncertain. The CDR3 contains 14 residues. V gave up 2 bases and J gave up 9 bases, with 15 bases separating them. Germline lookup yields CDR1 SGHNT and CDR2 YYREEE (reference sequence). The CDR3 nucleotides read TGTGCCAGCAGCTTCCCGGTCGTAAATAGTGAGCAGTTCTTC. This sequence encodes CASSFPVVNSEQFF.

The chain links TRBV18 to TRBJ1-1; D is unresolved. This CDR3 region has 14 residues. V was trimmed by 3 bases and J by 0 bases, leaving 8 bases between them. Germline V lookup: CDR1 KGHSH, CDR2 LQKENI. CDR3 residues: CASSPGRLNTEAFF. CDR3 bases: TGTGCCAGCTCACCGGGCAGGTTGAACACTGAAGCTTTCTTT.

The chain uses TRBV4-3 and TRBJ2-5, with 12 bases identical to TRBD2. The CDR3 has 19 amino acids. V shed 0 bases and J 3 bases; nucleotides not matched to a gene: 11. CDR1 and CDR2 (germline): LGHNA, YSLEER. This CDR3 reads CASSQDLAGGASMEETQYF. The CDR3 DNA sequence: TGCGCCAGCAGCCAAGACCTAGCGGGGGGGGCTAGTATGGAAGAGACCCAGTACTTC.

This chain joins TRBV5-6 and TRBJ2-1, with 8 bases that match TRBD1. In germline, CDR1 is SGHDT, CDR2 YYEEEE. The CDR3 is 17 amino acids. J gave up 4 bases and V 5 bases, and 14 bases lay outside the gene matches. The CDR3, as DNA: TGTGCCAGCAGACCGGACAGGGAAGGAAGTCGGTACAATGAGCAGTTCTTC. This encodes CASRPDREGSRYNEQFF. Full variable domain (missing parts from reference TRBV5-6 and TRBJ2-1): DAGVTQSPTHLIKTRGQQVTLRCSPKSGHDTVSWYQQALGQGPQFIFQYYEEEERQRGNFPDRFSGHQFPNYSSELNVNALLLGDSALYLCASRPDREGSRYNEQFFGPGTRLTVL.

This clone occurred once. The CDR3 loop is CASIDSPGRNTIYF. CDR3 DNA: TGTGCCAGTATTGACAGTCCCGGGAGGAACACCATATATTTT. This rearrangement joins TRBV19 to TRBJ1-3; D is possibly TRBD1 (5 bases). Germline V gene data show CDR1 as LNHDA and CDR2 as SQIVND (reference sequence). Trimming pared 7 bases from V and 7 bases from J, leaving 17 bases between. The CDR3 loop spans 14 amino acids.

The genes are TRBV5-1 and TRBJ2-3; D is uncertain. Per germline, CDR1 SGHRS and CDR2 YFSETQ. With 4 bases removed from V and 0 bases from J, the gap between germline ends came to 12 bases. The CDR3 is made up of 15 amino acids. Written as DNA, the CDR3 is TGCGCCAGCAGCCCCGTAGCAGTTAGCACAGATACGCAGTATTTT. Its translation: CASSPVAVSTDTQYF.

In DNA form, the CDR3 reads TGTGCCAGCACCTTGGGACAGGGGACTGGCTACACCTTC. Translation gives CASTLGQGTGYTF. The chain employs TRBV6-1 and TRBJ1-2; 10 positions match TRBD1. V gave up 7 bases and J gave up 7 bases; unmatched junction bases: 6. Germline assignment: CDR1 MNHNS and CDR2 SASEGT. CDR3 size: 13 residues.

V gene TRBV6-5 combines with J gene TRBJ2-1; 7 bases are shared with TRBD1. Germline loops: CDR1 MNHEY, CDR2 SVGAGI. Trimming at V came to 6 bases and at J to 10 bases, leaving 9 bases not matched to a gene. CDR3 size: 13 residues. The CDR3, as DNA: TGTGCCAGCAGGCCCACCGCAGGGGGAGAGCAGTTCTTC. This encodes CASRPTAGGEQFF.

This chain links TRBV5-1 with TRBJ1-1; D is uncertain. This CDR3 has 14 amino acids. CDR1 is SGHRS and CDR2 is YFSETQ in the germline V gene. Trimming removed 0 bases from V and 2 bases from J, with 8 bases in between. The CDR3 DNA follows: TGCGCCAGCAGCTTGGTGACTGATAACACTGAAGCTTTCTTT. This codes for CASSLVTDNTEAFF.

This clone has a single count. The chain combines TRBV11-2 with TRBJ1-3; D is ambiguous. The CDR3 is 13 residues long. Germline V lookup: CDR1 SGHAT, CDR2 FQNNGV. Trimming stripped 5 bases from V and 0 bases from J, with 5 bases between. CDR3 nucleotide sequence: TGTGCCAGCAGCCTCCTCTCTGGAAACACCATATATTTT. Translation: CASSLLSGNTIYF. Complete variable domain (other parts from reference TRBV11-2 and TRBJ1-3): EAGVAQSPRYKIIEKRQSVAFWCNPISGHATLYWYQQILGQGPKLLIQFQNNGVVDDSQLPKDRFSAERLKGVDSTLKIQPAKLEDSAVYLCASSLLSGNTIYFGEGSWLTVV.

The rearrangement joins TRBV2 to TRBJ2-7, with D unclear. In germline, CDR1 is SNHLY, CDR2 FYNNEI. The length of the CDR3 is 11 residues. V was pared by 5 bases and J by 4 bases, with 6 bases between. CDR3 amino acids: CASSLQYEQYF. The DNA for the CDR3 is TGTGCCAGCAGTCTACAGTACGAGCAGTACTTC.

V gene TRBV7-8 combines with J gene TRBJ2-7, with 13 bases identical to TRBD2. Germline CDR1 SGHVS, CDR2 FQNEAQ. After removal of 7 bases from V and 2 bases from J, the junction contained 5 bases not matched to a gene. The CDR3 spans 15 residues. The CDR3 sequence is CASTQTSGGPYEQYF. CDR3 coding DNA: TGTGCCAGCACCCAGACTAGCGGGGGGCCCTACGAGCAGTACTTC. The full variable domain, its missing parts supplied by reference TRBV7-8 and TRBJ2-7, is GAGVSQSPRYKVAKRGQDVALRCDPISGHVSLFWYQQALGQGPEFLTYFQNEAQLDKSGLPSDRFFAERPEGSVSTLKIQRTQQEDSAVYLCASTQTSGGPYEQYFGPGTRLTVT.

CDR3 protein: CAWSVQDGRVNEKLFF. The CDR3 DNA reads TGTGCCTGGAGTGTACAAGACGGGCGGGTTAATGAAAAACTGTTTTTT. This chain uses TRBV30 with TRBJ1-4; D unclear. Germline V gives CDR1 GTSNPN, CDR2 SVGIG (reference sequence). The CDR3 has 16 amino acids. V gave up 0 bases and J gave up 4 bases, with 15 bases separating them.

The V and J genes are TRBV5-1 and TRBJ1-2; D unclear. CDR3 length: 15 amino acids. Germline values: CDR1 SGHRS, CDR2 YFSETQ. V lost 0 bases and J lost 1, with 10 bases in between. The CDR3 DNA reads as TGCGCCAGCAGCTTGGCCGGTGGAGGTAACTATGGCTACACCTTC. Translating it yields CASSLAGGGNYGYTF.